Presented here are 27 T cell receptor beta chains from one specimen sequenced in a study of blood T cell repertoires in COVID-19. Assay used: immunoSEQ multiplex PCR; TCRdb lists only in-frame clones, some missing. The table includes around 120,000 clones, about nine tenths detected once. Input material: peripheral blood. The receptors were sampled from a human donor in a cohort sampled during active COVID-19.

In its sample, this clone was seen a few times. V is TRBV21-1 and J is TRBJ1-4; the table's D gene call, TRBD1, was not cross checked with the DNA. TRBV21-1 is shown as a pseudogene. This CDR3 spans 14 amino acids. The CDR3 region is CASSRQGRGEKLFF. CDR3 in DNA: TGTGCCAGCAGCAGACAGGGAAGGGGAGAAAAACTGTTTTTT.

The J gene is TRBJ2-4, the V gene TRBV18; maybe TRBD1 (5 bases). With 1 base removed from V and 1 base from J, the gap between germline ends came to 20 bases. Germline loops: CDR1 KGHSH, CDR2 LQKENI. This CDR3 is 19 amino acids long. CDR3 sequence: CASSPRGRVNEPAKNIQYF. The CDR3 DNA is TGTGCCAGCTCACCACGGGGCAGGGTTAACGAACCCGCCAAAAACATTCAGTACTTC. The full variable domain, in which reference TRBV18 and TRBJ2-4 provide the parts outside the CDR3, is NAGVMQNPRHLVRRRGQEARLRCSPMKGHSHVYWYRQLPEEGLKFMVYLQKENIIDESGMPKERFSAEFPKEGPSILRIQQVVRGDSAAYFCASSPRGRVNEPAKNIQYFGAGTRLSVL.

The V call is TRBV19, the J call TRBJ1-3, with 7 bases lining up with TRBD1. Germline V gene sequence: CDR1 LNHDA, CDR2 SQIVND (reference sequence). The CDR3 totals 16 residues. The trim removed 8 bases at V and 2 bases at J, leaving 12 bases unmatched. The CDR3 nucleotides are TGTGCCAGTTCCTCTGACAGGGTGAGAGCTGGAAACACCATATATTTT. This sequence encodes CASSSDRVRAGNTIYF.

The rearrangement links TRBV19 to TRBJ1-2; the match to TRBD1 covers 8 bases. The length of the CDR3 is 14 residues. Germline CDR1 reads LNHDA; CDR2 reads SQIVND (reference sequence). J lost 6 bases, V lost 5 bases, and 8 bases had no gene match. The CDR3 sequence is CASSPRTGRHGYTF. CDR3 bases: TGTGCCAGTAGTCCCCGGACAGGGCGCCATGGCTACACCTTC.

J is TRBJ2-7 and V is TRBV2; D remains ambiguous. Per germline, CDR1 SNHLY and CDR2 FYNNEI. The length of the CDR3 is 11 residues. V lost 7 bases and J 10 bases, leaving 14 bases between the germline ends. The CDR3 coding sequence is TGTGCCAGCACCCGTCTTCTGGGCCAGTACTTC. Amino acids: CASTRLLGQYF.

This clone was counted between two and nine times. DNA for the CDR3: TGTGCCAGCGAGAGGGTGGCGAGCTCTGGAAACACCATATATTTT. Its translation is CASERVASSGNTIYF. The rearrangement joins TRBV11-2 to TRBJ1-3, with D uncertain. In germline, CDR1 is SGHAT, CDR2 FQNNGV. The CDR3 has 15 residues. The V gene lost 8 bases and the J gene lost 0 bases, with 14 bases spanning the gap.

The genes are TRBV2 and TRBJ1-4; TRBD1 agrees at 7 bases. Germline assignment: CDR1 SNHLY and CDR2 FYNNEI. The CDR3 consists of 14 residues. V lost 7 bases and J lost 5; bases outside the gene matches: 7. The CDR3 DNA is TGTGCCAGCACCCTTACGACAGGGAATGAAAAACTGTTTTTT. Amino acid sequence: CASTLTTGNEKLFF. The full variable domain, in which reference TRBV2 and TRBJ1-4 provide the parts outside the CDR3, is EPEVTQTPSHQVTQMGQEVILRCVPISNHLYFYWYRQILGQKVEFLVSFYNNEISEKSEIFDDQFSVERPDGSNFTLKIRSTKLEDSAMYFCASTLTTGNEKLFFGSGTQLSVL.

In nucleotides, the CDR3 is TGTGCCAGTAGTAGTCAGGGTAATGCGGAGACCCAGTACTTC. Its protein product is CASSSQGNAETQYF. The V gene is TRBV19, the J gene TRBJ2-5, with D perhaps TRBD1 (5 bases). Trimming cost V 4 bases and J 5 bases, with 14 bases left between them. The CDR3 covers 14 residues. Germline assignment: CDR1 LNHDA and CDR2 SQIVND (reference sequence).

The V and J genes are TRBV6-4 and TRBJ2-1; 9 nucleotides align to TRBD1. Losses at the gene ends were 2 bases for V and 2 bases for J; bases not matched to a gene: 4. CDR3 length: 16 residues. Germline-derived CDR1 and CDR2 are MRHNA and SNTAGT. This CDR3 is CASSDGGTGTYNEQFF. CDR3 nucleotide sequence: TGTGCCAGCAGTGACGGCGGGACAGGGACCTACAATGAGCAGTTCTTC.

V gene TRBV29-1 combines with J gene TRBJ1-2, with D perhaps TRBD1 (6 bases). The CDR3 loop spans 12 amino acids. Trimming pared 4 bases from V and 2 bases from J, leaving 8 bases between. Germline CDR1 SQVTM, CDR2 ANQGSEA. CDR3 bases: TGCAGCGTTGGACAGGCCAACTATGGCTACACCTTC. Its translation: CSVGQANYGYTF.

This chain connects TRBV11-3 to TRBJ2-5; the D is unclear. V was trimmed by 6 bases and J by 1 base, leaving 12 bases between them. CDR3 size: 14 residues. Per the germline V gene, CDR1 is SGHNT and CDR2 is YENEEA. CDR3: CASRDVAGQETQYF. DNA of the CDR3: TGTGCCAGCAGAGATGTGGCAGGCCAAGAGACCCAGTACTTC.

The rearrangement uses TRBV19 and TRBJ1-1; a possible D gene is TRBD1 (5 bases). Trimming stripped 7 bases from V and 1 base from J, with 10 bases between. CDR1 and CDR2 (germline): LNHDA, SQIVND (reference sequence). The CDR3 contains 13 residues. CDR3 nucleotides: TGTGCCAGTACTATGACAGAGAACACTGAAGCTTTCTTT. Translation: CASTMTENTEAFF.

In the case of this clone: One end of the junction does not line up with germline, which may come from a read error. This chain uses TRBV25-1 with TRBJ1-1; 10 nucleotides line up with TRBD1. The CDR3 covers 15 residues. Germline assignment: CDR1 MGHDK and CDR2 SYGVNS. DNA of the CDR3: TGTGCCAGCGGTGAAGACAGGGGGCGGGACACTGAAGCTTTCTTT. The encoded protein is CASGEDRGRDTEAFF.

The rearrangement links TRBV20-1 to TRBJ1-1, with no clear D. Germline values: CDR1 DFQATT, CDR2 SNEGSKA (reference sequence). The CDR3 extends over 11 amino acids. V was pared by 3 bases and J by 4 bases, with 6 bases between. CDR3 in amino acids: CSASAGTEAFF. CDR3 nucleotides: TGCAGTGCTAGTGCAGGCACTGAAGCTTTCTTT.

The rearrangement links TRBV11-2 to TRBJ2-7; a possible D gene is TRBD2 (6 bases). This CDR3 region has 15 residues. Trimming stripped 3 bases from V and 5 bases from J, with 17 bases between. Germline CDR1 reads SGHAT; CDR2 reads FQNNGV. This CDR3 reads CASSFSRGGSHEQYF. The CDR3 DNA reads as TGTGCCAGCAGCTTCTCGCGTGGAGGGTCCCACGAGCAGTACTTC. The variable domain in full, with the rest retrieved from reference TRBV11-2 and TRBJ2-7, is EAGVAQSPRYKIIEKRQSVAFWCNPISGHATLYWYQQILGQGPKLLIQFQNNGVVDDSQLPKDRFSAERLKGVDSTLKIQPAKLEDSAVYLCASSFSRGGSHEQYFGPGTRLTVT.

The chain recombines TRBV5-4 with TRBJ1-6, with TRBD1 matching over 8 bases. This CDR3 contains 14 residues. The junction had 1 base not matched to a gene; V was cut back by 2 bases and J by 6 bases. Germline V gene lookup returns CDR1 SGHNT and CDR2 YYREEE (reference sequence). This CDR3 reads CASSFRGRNSPLHF. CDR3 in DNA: TGTGCCAGCAGCTTCAGGGGGCGTAATTCACCCCTCCACTTT.

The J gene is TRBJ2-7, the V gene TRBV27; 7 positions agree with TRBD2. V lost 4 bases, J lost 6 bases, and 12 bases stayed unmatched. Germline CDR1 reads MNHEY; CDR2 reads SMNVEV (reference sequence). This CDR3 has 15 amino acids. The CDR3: CASSSLGLVAAEQYF. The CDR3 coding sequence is TGTGCCAGCAGTTCACTTGGACTAGTCGCTGCCGAGCAGTACTTC.

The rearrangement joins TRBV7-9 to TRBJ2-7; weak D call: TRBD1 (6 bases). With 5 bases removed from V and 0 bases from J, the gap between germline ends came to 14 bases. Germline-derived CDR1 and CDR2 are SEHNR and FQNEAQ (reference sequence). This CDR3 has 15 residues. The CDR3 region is CASSPYRESSYEQYF. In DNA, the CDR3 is TGTGCCAGCAGCCCGTACAGGGAGAGCTCCTACGAGCAGTACTTC.

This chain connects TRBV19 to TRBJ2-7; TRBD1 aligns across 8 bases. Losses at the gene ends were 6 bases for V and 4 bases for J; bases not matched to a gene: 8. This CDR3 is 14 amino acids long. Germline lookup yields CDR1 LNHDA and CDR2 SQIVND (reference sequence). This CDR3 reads CASRPRDRRYEQYF. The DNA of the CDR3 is TGTGCCAGTAGGCCCCGGGACAGGCGGTACGAGCAGTACTTC.

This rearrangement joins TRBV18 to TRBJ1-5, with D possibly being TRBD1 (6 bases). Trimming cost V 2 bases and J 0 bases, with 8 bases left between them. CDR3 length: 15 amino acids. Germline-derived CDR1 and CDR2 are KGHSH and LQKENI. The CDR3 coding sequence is TGTGCCAGCTCACCATCAGGGGATAGCAATCAGCCCCAGCATTTT. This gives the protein CASSPSGDSNQPQHF.

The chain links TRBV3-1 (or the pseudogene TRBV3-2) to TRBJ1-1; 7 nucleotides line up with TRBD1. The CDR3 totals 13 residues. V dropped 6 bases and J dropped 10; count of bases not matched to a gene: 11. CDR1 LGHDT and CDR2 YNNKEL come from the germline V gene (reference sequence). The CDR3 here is CASSRLSRTGAFF. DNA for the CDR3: TGTGCCAGCAGTCGCCTATCGAGGACAGGAGCTTTCTTT.

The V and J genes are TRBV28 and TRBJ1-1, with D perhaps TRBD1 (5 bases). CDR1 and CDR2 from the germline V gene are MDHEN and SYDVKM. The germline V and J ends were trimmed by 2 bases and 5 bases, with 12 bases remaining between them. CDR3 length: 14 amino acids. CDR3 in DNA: TGTGCCAGCAGTTTACCCAGGGTGAGTACTGAAGCTTTCTTT. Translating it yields CASSLPRVSTEAFF.

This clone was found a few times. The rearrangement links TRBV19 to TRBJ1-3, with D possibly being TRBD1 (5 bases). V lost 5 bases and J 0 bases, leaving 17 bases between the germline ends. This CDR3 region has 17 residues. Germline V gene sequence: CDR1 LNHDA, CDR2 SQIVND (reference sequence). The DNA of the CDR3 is TGTGCCAGTAGTTTGCCTAAAGGGGCCAGCTCTGGAAACACCATATATTTT. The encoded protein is CASSLPKGASSGNTIYF. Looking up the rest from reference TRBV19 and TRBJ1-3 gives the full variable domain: DGGITQSPKYLFRKEGQNVTLSCEQNLNHDAMYWYRQDPGQGLRLIYYSQIVNDFQKGDIAEGYSVSREKKESFPLTVTSAQKNPTAFYLCASSLPKGASSGNTIYFGEGSWLTVV.

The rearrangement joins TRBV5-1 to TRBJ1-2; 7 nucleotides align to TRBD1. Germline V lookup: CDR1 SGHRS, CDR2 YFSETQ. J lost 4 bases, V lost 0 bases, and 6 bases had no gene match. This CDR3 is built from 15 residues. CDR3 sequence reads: CASSLGDRLAYGYTF. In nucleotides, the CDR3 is TGCGCCAGCAGCTTGGGGGACAGACTCGCCTATGGCTACACCTTC. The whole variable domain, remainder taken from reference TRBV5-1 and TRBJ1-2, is KAGVTQTPRYLIKTRGQQVTLSCSPISGHRSVSWYQQTPGQGLQFLFEYFSETQRNKGNFPGRFSGRQFSNSRSEMNVSTLELGDSALYLCASSLGDRLAYGYTFGSGTRLTVV.

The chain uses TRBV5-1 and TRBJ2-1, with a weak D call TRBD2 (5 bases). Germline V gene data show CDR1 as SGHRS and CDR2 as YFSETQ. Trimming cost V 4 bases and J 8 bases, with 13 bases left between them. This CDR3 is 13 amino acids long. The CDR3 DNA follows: TGCGCCAGCAGCCTCTGGACTGTGGATGAGCAGTTCTTC. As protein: CASSLWTVDEQFF.

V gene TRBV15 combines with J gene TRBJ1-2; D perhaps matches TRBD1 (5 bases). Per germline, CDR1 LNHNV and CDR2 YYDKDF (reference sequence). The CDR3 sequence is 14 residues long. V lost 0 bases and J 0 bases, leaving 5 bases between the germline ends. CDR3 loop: CATSRETANYGYTF. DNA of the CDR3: TGTGCCACCAGCAGAGAGACAGCTAACTATGGCTACACCTTC.

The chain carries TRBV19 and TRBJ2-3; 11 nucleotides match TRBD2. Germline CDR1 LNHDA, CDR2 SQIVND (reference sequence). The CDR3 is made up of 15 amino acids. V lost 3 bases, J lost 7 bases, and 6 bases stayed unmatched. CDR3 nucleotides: TGTGCCAGTAGTATCCTCGCTAGCGGGGGGAATACGCAGTATTTT. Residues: CASSILASGGNTQYF.